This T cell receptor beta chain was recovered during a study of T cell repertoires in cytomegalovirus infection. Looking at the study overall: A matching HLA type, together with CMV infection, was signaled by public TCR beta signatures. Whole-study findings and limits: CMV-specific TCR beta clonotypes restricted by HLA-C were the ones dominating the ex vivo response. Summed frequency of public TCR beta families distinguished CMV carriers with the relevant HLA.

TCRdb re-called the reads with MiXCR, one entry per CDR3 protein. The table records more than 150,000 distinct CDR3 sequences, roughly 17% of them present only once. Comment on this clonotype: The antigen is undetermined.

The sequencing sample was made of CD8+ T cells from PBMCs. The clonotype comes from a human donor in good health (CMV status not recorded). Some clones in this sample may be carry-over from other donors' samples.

CDR3 nucleotides: TGTGCCAGCAGACCCCCGGGACAGGGCTCTGAAAAACTGTTTTTT. This sequence encodes CASRPPGQGSEKLFF. The V call is TRBV7-9, the J call TRBJ1-4; 9 bases are shared with TRBD1. Germline V gene sequence: CDR1 SEHNR, CDR2 FQNEAQ (reference sequence). The CDR3 runs to 15 residues. Losses at the gene ends were 6 bases for V and 7 bases for J; bases not matched to a gene: 9.